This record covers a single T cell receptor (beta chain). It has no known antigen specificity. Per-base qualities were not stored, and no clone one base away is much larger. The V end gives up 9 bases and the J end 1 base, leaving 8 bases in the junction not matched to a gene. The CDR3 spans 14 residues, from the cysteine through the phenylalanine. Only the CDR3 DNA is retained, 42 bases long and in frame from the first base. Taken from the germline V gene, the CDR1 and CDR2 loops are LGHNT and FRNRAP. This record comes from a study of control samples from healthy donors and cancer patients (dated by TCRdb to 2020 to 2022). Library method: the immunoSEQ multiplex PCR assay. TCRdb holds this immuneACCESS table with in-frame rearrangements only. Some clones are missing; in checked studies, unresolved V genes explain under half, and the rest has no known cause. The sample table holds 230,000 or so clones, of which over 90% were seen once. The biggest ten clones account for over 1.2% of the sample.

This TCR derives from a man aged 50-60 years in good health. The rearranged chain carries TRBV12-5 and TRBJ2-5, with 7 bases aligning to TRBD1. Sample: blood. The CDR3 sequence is CASASGGSQETQYF. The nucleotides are TGTGCTAGCGCGTCAGGGGGTTCCCAAGAGACCCAGTACTTC.